This T cell receptor (beta chain) is from a study of HIV-infected children after antiretroviral therapy interruption. Regarding the study as a whole: Naive CD4+ CDR3 sharing between time points fell after interruption began.

This clonotype has a count of ten or more. Antigen: not known. A 3' RACE protocol on RNA, with unique molecular identifiers, produced the TCR library. TCRdb redid the calling of the 3' RACE reads with MiXCR, one entry per CDR3 protein. The data hold some 15,000 distinct CDR3 sequences, with approximately 3.6% observed a single time. With 3 bases removed from V and 6 bases from J, the gap between germline ends came to 14 bases. The CDR3 length is 14 residues. In germline, CDR1 is SGHRS, CDR2 YFSETQ. Treatment in this sample: PENTA 11 planned treatment interruption arm or continuous ART arm. Participants had taken at least three-drug ART for at least 24 weeks.

The clonotype was recovered from a child aged 2-17 years with HIV. Sequences were derived from CD45RA+ CD4+ T cells from PBMCs, sampled from a donor given antiretroviral therapy, either interrupted or continuous. Subset in this sample: naive CD4+ CD45RA+ CD45RO- T cells. V usage is TRBV5-1 and J usage is TRBJ2-3; D gene uncertain. The DNA for the CDR3 is TGCGCCAGCAGCTCCCTGAGCAGTCCGGATACGCAGTATTTT. It translates to CASSSLSSPDTQYF.